Listed below are T cell receptor beta chains from one sample, sequenced in a study of cytomegalovirus exposure and HLA in healthy donors. The assay was immunoSEQ multiplex PCR, and TCRdb's table has in-frame clones only and misses some. The data hold 80,000 to 100,000 clones, with over 75% observed a single time. Source material: PBMCs. The source is a female donor in good health and CMV-seropositive. Both conserved end residues are part of each CDR3. The order of the fields is J gene, D gene, clone size, V gene, CDR3 protein, CDR3 DNA. D genes are given only for firm matches. Clone size is not always given. Where it is, it says once, few, many or a class for expanded clones.

>TRBJ2-1|TRBD2|.|TRBV9
CASSATGTSYSYNEQFF
TGTGCCAGCAGCGCCACCGGGACTAGCTACTCCTACAATGAGCAGTTCTTC
>TRBJ2-1|.|.|TRBV27
CASSHGASSAYNEQFF
TGTGCCAGCAGCCATGGGGCATCATCTGCCTACAATGAGCAGTTCTTC
>TRBJ2-3|TRBD2|once|TRBV6-6
CASSSIAGANTDTQYF
TGTGCCAGCAGTTCCATAGCGGGAGCGAACACAGATACGCAGTATTTT
>TRBJ1-6|.|.|TRBV7-2
CASSPVYNSPLHF
TGTGCCAGCAGCCCAGTCTATAATTCACCCCTCCACTTT
>TRBJ2-1|TRBD1|.|TRBV15
CATSASGTGVDEQFF
TGTGCCACCAGCGCTTCCGGGACAGGGGTAGATGAGCAGTTCTTC
>TRBJ2-1|.|.|TRBV25-1
CASSGTYYNEQFF
TGTGCCAGTTCCGGGACATACTACAATGAGCAGTTCTTC
>TRBJ1-1|.|.|TRBV10-3
CAIRKTPSGTEAFF
TGTGCCATCAGGAAGACACCCTCAGGCACTGAAGCTTTCTTT
>TRBJ2-1|.|.|TRBV27
CASTTGGREQFF
TGTGCCAGCACGACCGGGGGGCGTGAGCAGTTCTTC
>TRBJ1-2|.|.|TRBV5-6
CASSLRDTDGYTF
TGTGCCAGCAGCCTACGGGACACCGATGGCTACACCTTC
>TRBJ1-2|.|once|TRBV29-1
CSVEDGVNGYTF
TGCAGCGTTGAAGACGGGGTGAATGGCTACACCTTC
>TRBJ2-1|TRBD2|.|TRBV4-1
CASSSLGLAGYNEQFF
TGCGCCAGCAGCTCTTTGGGACTAGCGGGATACAATGAGCAGTTCTTC
>TRBJ2-7|TRBD1|.|TRBV7-2
CASSSRQGRYEQYF
TGTGCCAGCAGCTCCCGACAGGGTCGCTACGAGCAGTACTTC
>TRBJ1-4|TRBD1|few|TRBV2
CASSGTGRDEKLFF
TGTGCCAGCAGTGGGACAGGGAGGGACGAAAAACTGTTTTTT
>TRBJ2-5|TRBD1|.|TRBV7-2
CASSPPTGPVETQYF
TGTGCCAGCAGCCCTCCGACAGGGCCAGTGGAGACCCAGTACTTC
>TRBJ2-7|.|.|TRBV1
CTSSQVILGGREQYF
TGCACCAGCAGCCAAGTCATTCTAGGCGGTCGCGAGCAGTACTTC
>TRBJ2-2|.|.|TRBV11-3
CASSLGTGLYTGELFF
TGTGCCAGCAGCTTAGGAACCGGTCTGTACACCGGGGAGCTGTTTTTT
>TRBJ2-5|.|once|TRBV5-1
CASSFRGETQYF
TGCGCCAGCAGCTTCCGCGGGGAGACCCAGTACTTC
>TRBJ1-4|.|.|TRBV25-1
CASRLTGLNEKLFF
TGTGCCAGCAGACTAACGGGACTTAATGAAAAACTGTTTTTT
>TRBJ1-1|.|.|TRBV5-1
CASSLSGGALTEAFF
TGCGCCAGCAGCTTGTCGGGGGGAGCCCTCACTGAAGCTTTCTTT
>TRBJ2-7|.|.|TRBV11-2
CASSLAGQSYEQYF
TGTGCCAGCAGCTTAGCCGGACAGTCCTACGAGCAGTACTTC
>TRBJ1-1|.|.|TRBV28
CASREVEAFF
TGTGCCAGCAGAGAGGTTGAAGCTTTCTTT
>TRBJ1-1|.|.|TRBV29-1
CSANQPAGVANTEAFF
TGCAGCGCTAATCAGCCCGCAGGGGTGGCGAACACTGAAGCTTTCTTT
>TRBJ1-1|.|.|TRBV28
CASSFFDRNLNTEAFF
TGTGCCAGCAGTTTTTTTGACAGAAACCTGAACACTGAAGCTTTCTTT
>TRBJ1-1|.|.|TRBV30
CAWSVHTTEAFF
TGTGCCTGGAGTGTACACACAACTGAAGCTTTCTTT
>TRBJ2-2|TRBD1|.|TRBV9
CASSILPTGAREELFF
TGTGCCAGCAGCATACTACCCACAGGGGCCCGCGAGGAGCTGTTTTTT
>TRBJ2-1|TRBD2|.|TRBV27
CASSSTTSGRRFEQFF
TGTGCCAGCAGTTCGACAACTAGCGGGAGGCGGTTTGAGCAGTTCTTC
>TRBJ2-7|TRBD1|.|TRBV7-6
CASSREGTGSYEQYF
TGTGCCAGCAGCCGCGAAGGGACAGGGAGCTACGAGCAGTACTTC
>TRBJ2-1|TRBD2|.|TRBV10-3
CAISDSAGVGEQFF
TGTGCCATCAGTGATTCTGCGGGGGTAGGTGAGCAGTTCTTC
>TRBJ1-1|.|.|TRBV5-6
CASSLGTRMNTEAFF
TGTGCCAGCAGCTTGGGGACACGGATGAACACTGAAGCTTTCTTT
>TRBJ2-2|TRBD2|.|TRBV28
CASSKPGLAGGSTGELFF
TGTGCCAGCAGTAAACCGGGACTAGCGGGAGGTAGCACCGGGGAGCTGTTTTTT
>TRBJ2-1|TRBD2|few|TRBV4-1
CASSLSGTRIHTDEQFF
TGCGCCAGCAGCCTATCCGGGACTAGGATCCACACAGATGAGCAGTTCTTC
>TRBJ1-1|TRBD1|.|TRBV5-6
CASSLLDRDTEAFF
TGTGCCAGCAGCTTACTGGACAGGGACACTGAAGCTTTCTTT
>TRBJ2-2|.|.|TRBV5-1
CASSLFTGGAGGTGELFF
TGCGCCAGCAGCTTGTTTACAGGGGGGGCCGGTGGAACCGGGGAGCTGTTTTTT